Shown below are 20 T cell receptor beta chains from a single sample sequenced in a study of CD8+CD57+ T cells in acquired aplastic anemia. Template material for TCR beta VDJ and CDR3 profiling consisted of genomic DNA. TCRdb called the reads again in MiXCR, with one record for every CDR3 protein. The sample holds 400,000 to 600,000 distinct CDR3 sequences, 25% to 40% seen once. Patients who underwent sequencing had shown CD8+CD57+ cell expansion by flow cytometry. The sequenced sample consisted of sorted CD4+, CD8+, or CD8+CD57+ T cells (not recorded which) from PBMCs. The receptor set was obtained from a human donor with aplastic anemia.

This clonotype was detected ten times or more. The CDR3 protein is CASRPSGSLDTQYF. The CDR3 DNA is TGCGCCAGCAGGCCTAGCGGGAGCCTCGATACGCAGTATTTT. The chain has TRBV10-2 and TRBJ2-3, with 10 bases fitting TRBD2. V was pared by 6 bases and J by 6 bases, with 6 bases of the junction left unmatched. CDR3 length equals 14 residues. Germline V gene data show CDR1 as WSHSY and CDR2 as SAAADI.

Regarding this clonotype: The junction and the germline gene differ at one end; a read error may be behind it. The V and J genes are TRBV9 and TRBJ2-2; TRBD1 aligns across 7 bases. The CDR3 has 15 residues. Germline V gene sequence: CDR1 SGDLS, CDR2 YYNGEE. DNA of the CDR3: TGTACCAGCAGTCTGGGACAGCAAAACACCGGGGAGCTGTTTTTT. This translates into CTSSLGQQNTGELFF. Full variable domain (rest looked up from reference TRBV9 and TRBJ2-2): DSGVTQTPKHLITATGQRVTLRCSPRSGDLSVYWYQQSLDQGLQFLIQYYNGEERAKGNILERFSAQQFPDLHSELNLSSLELGDSALYFCTSSLGQQNTGELFFGEGSRLTVL.

There are many counts of this clonotype. The genes are TRBV7-2 and TRBJ1-5; D is unclear. CDR1 is SGHTA and CDR2 is FQGNSA in the germline V gene. Trimming stripped 1 base from V and 1 base from J, with 2 bases between. This CDR3 is 13 amino acids long. CDR3 sequence (DNA): TGTGCCAGCAGCTTAGACAGCAATCAGCCCCAGCATTTT. Its translation: CASSLDSNQPQHF.

With respect to this clonotype: The junction shows a germline mismatch at one end, possibly a read error. The chain recombines TRBV24-1 with TRBJ1-2; D remains ambiguous. The V gene's germline CDR1 is KGHDR and CDR2 SFDVKD. This CDR3 has 14 amino acids. CDR3 in DNA: TGTGCCAGCAGTTACTTAACCGCCGTCTATGGCTACACCTTC. Translating gives CASSYLTAVYGYTF.

This clonotype was seen more than once but under ten times. J is TRBJ1-1 and V is TRBV19; D gene unclear. The germline V and J ends were trimmed by 9 bases and 11 bases, with 19 bases remaining between them. The CDR3 consists of 12 residues. The germline V gene has CDR1 LNHDA and CDR2 SQIVND (reference sequence). The CDR3 reads CASSPLTGKAFF. CDR3 DNA: TGTGCCAGCAGCCCCCTGACGGGGAAGGCTTTCTTT.

On this clonotype: As the CDR3 is not closed by the conserved phenylalanine or tryptophan, this likely results from a read error. The CDR3 reads CATSALGGDHNEQFL. The CDR3 DNA reads TGTGCCACCAGTGCCCTGGGGGGGGATCACAATGAGCAGTTCCTC. The chain employs TRBV24-1 and TRBJ2-1; 7 bases align to TRBD2. The CDR3 is 15 residues long. Germline V gene lookup returns CDR1 KGHDR and CDR2 SFDVKD. V lost 5 bases and J lost 5; bases outside the gene matches: 8.

The chain links TRBV4-3 to TRBJ2-5; 7 bases map to TRBD1. The V gene's germline CDR1 is LGHNA and CDR2 YSLEER. This CDR3 region has 14 residues. The V segment lost 4 bases and the J segment 2 bases; nucleotides outside the gene matches: 4. CDR3 amino acids: CASSLSTGQETQYF. CDR3 DNA: TGCGCCAGCAGCCTTTCGACAGGGCAAGAGACCCAGTACTTC.

This clonotype was seen at least ten times. This chain links TRBV20-1 with TRBJ1-2; D is ambiguous. This CDR3 has 13 residues. The germline V gene encodes CDR1 DFQATT and CDR2 SNEGSKA (reference sequence). V lost 3 bases and J 0 bases, leaving 8 bases between the germline ends. CDR3 loop: CSARAGANYGYTF. In DNA, the CDR3 is TGCAGTGCTAGGGCAGGAGCTAACTATGGCTACACCTTC.

V usage is TRBV19 and J usage is TRBJ2-5; 10 bases are a match to TRBD1. Germline CDR1 is LNHDA and CDR2 is SQIVND (reference sequence). This CDR3 is built from 13 residues. Trimming took 7 bases from V and 5 from J; bases not matched to a gene: 4. In nucleotides, the CDR3 is TGTGCCAGTAAGACAGGGGGCAGGGAGACCCAGTACTTC. The encoded protein is CASKTGGRETQYF.

The chain is built from TRBV19 and TRBJ2-1; D unclear. Trimming shortened V by 2 bases and J by 9 bases, and 14 bases separated the two germline ends. Per the germline V gene, CDR1 is LNHDA and CDR2 is SQIVND (reference sequence). This CDR3 has 14 residues. The CDR3 DNA reads TGTGCCAGTAGTATACGCCTAGTATTTGGTGAGCAGTTCTTC. Translated, it gives CASSIRLVFGEQFF.

The J gene is TRBJ1-1, the V gene TRBV30; D call uncertain. The CDR3 has 14 amino acids. Trimming stripped 2 bases from V and 2 bases from J, with 12 bases between. In germline, CDR1 is GTSNPN, CDR2 SVGIG (reference sequence). This chain's CDR3 is CAWSKTQSNTEAFF. CDR3 in DNA: TGTGCCTGGAGTAAGACCCAATCCAACACTGAAGCTTTCTTT.

The chain employs TRBV29-1 and TRBJ1-4, with D perhaps matching TRBD1 (5 bases). Trimming cost V 7 bases and J 11 bases, with 17 bases left between them. The CDR3 extends over 12 amino acids. CDR1 is SQVTM, CDR2 ANQGSEA, per germline. The CDR3 protein is CSARVAGGKLFF. The DNA of the CDR3 is TGCAGCGCCAGGGTAGCGGGGGGGAAACTGTTTTTT.

On this clonotype itself: No conserved phenylalanine or tryptophan ends this CDR3, so it is likely a read error. No DNA is shown, since the ends of the CDR3 on it are uncertain; the CDR3 is the one TCRdb lists. The rearrangement links TRBV2 to TRBJ2-7; the D call in the table, TRBD1, was not verified against the DNA. CDR1 and CDR2 from the germline V gene are SNHLY and FYNNEI. A total of 10 residues make up the CDR3, ends included. The CDR3 spells CASTMVGVSI.

This clonotype was seen at least ten times. The V and J genes are TRBV15 and TRBJ2-5; the match to TRBD1 covers 10 bases. Trimming at V came to 3 bases and at J to 5 bases, leaving 3 bases not matched to a gene. Germline CDR1 is LNHNV and CDR2 is YYDKDF (reference sequence). There are 14 residues in the CDR3. The CDR3 is CATSRDRGEETQYF. CDR3 DNA: TGTGCCACCAGCAGGGACAGGGGGGAGGAGACCCAGTACTTC. Looking up the rest from reference TRBV15 and TRBJ2-5 gives the full variable domain: DAMVIQNPRYQVTQFGKPVTLSCSQTLNHNVMYWYQQKSSQAPKLLFHYYDKDFNNEADTPDNFQSRRPNTSFCFLDIRSPGLGDTAMYLCATSRDRGEETQYFGPGTRLLVL.

This clonotype was found a few times. The chain combines TRBV30 with TRBJ1-1; D remains unclear. Trimming pared 0 bases from V and 5 bases from J, leaving 7 bases between. CDR3 length: 12 residues. Germline V gives CDR1 GTSNPN, CDR2 SVGIG (reference sequence). The CDR3 region has the DNA TGTGCCTGGAGTGTTTGGGGAACTGAAGCTTTCTTT. It is translated as CAWSVWGTEAFF.

This clonotype was seen many times. CDR3 sequence (DNA): TGCGCCAGCAGCGGGGGGATCAATCAGCCCCAGCATTTT. Translating gives CASSGGINQPQHF. The gene calls are TRBV4-1 and TRBJ1-5, with TRBD1 as a possible D gene (5 bases). This CDR3 is 13 amino acids long. Germline V gene lookup returns CDR1 MGHRA and CDR2 YSYEKL. Trimming removed 5 bases at V and 3 bases at J, with 8 bases between.

Only a few counts were recorded for this clonotype. The J gene is TRBJ2-7, the V gene TRBV5-1; TRBD1 agrees at 7 bases. This CDR3 is built from 16 residues. With V trimmed by 0 bases and J by 3 bases, 9 bases remained unmatched. The germline gives CDR1 SGHRS, CDR2 YFSETQ. The CDR3 DNA reads TGCGCCAGCAGCTTGGCCGCCGGGACAGAGCTCTACGAGCAGTACTTC. Its translation: CASSLAAGTELYEQYF.

This clonotype showed up just a few times. The V call is TRBV20-1, the J call TRBJ2-1, with 8 bases aligning to TRBD2. The germline V gene encodes CDR1 DFQATT and CDR2 SNEGSKA (reference sequence). This CDR3 comprises 14 residues. The J segment lost 7 bases and the V segment lost 2 bases, leaving 7 bases of the junction unmatched. In DNA form, the CDR3 reads TGCAGTGCTAGACCGGGAGGGCCTGGGAATGAGCAGTTCTTC. Translation: CSARPGGPGNEQFF.

The genes are TRBV6-1 and TRBJ1-2; D is unresolved. Germline V CDR1 and CDR2: MNHNS, SASEGT. There are 12 residues in the CDR3. The V end lost 1 base, the J end lost 5 bases, and 5 bases lay between the germline ends. CDR3 DNA sequence: TGTGCCAGCAGTGAAGTTCGGTATGGCTACACCTTC. Amino acid sequence: CASSEVRYGYTF.

This clonotype has at least ten counts. The V and J genes are TRBV11-2 and TRBJ2-3, with TRBD2 matching 9 bases. V shed 3 bases, J shed 6 bases, and the junction held 1 base outside the gene matches. Germline assignment: CDR1 SGHAT and CDR2 FQNNGV. The CDR3 totals 13 residues. The CDR3 is CASSFTSGDTQYF. CDR3 DNA sequence: TGTGCCAGCAGCTTTACTAGCGGGGATACGCAGTATTTT.